This T cell receptor (beta chain) was recorded in a study of T-cell reconstitution after alpha-beta-depleted transplantation in children. This clonotype was recorded a few times. Preparation of the TCRbeta library involved a method that used unique molecular identifiers. TCRdb redid the calling of the PCR reads with MiXCR, one entry per CDR3 protein. The sample yields about 610,000 distinct CDR3 sequences, more than 9% seen once. This CDR3 region has 11 residues. CDR1 is ENHRY, CDR2 SYGVKD, per germline. Unmatched junction bases numbered 6, after V lost 10 bases and J lost 6 bases. This clonotype was obtained from a human donor who donated a stem cell graft to a child with acute myeloid leukemia. V is TRBV10-3 and J is TRBJ2-7, with 7 bases fitting TRBD1. The specimen comprised PBMCs from the stem cell graft donor, sampled from the stem cell graft. This CDR3 is CATRQGPEQYF. In nucleotides, the CDR3 is TGTGCCACCAGACAGGGTCCCGAGCAGTACTTC.